This T cell receptor beta chain emerged from a study of T cells in Graves' hyperthyroidism and ophthalmopathy (dated by TCRdb to about 2019). The study in broad terms: Peripheral blood samples were taken at initial diagnosis, before any treatment was given. The study also compared thyroid tissue and blood T-cell repertoires from a handful of Graves' hyperthyroidism patients. Once sampling was done, hyperthyroidism patients were given methimazole at a starting dose of 30 mg daily, whereas ophthalmopathy patients were given high-dose intravenous methylprednisolone. The paper describes TCR Vbeta CDR3 sequencing of 135 peripheral blood samples, made up of 43 ophthalmopathy patients, roughly 80 hyperthyroidism patients and 17 progressor patients. For training and testing, the 110 or so patients in the discovery cohort were randomly divided in a 7:3 ratio. To identify distinguishing TCR V-J signatures, a discovery cohort of about 100 patients was used, comprising approximately 40 with Graves' ophthalmopathy and roughly 60 with stable Graves' hyperthyroidism. Prospective prediction of ophthalmopathy was tested in an independent validation cohort consisting of fewer than 20 hyperthyroidism patients and around 16 patients who later progressed to ophthalmopathy. What the work shows at the level of the full study, not this receptor alone: Blood samples also contained most of the expanded thyroid clonotypes (frequency above 0.001), which suggests that blood repertoires may reflect thyroid immune responses. A 13 V-J signature model separated ophthalmopathy from stable hyperthyroidism, with about 88% sensitivity and around 84% specificity in cross-validation and 80%/75% in testing. In validation, progression to ophthalmopathy was predicted by the model with 70.59% sensitivity and 72.22% specificity, a median of 6.5 months before onset. Sample size was not statistically predetermined, and blinding of investigators to group allocation was not performed.

TCR beta CDR3 regions were amplified from RNA transcripts. For the first round of RT-PCR on the TCR CDR3, the HTBI primer set was used together with the Qiagen OneStep RT-PCR kit. A second multiplex PCR round built the libraries, followed by size selection and purification. Libraries were sequenced paired-end with 100 bp reads on an Illumina HiSeq2000. The original pipeline was this. SOAPnuke was used to process the raw data, with reads discarded if the reads contained adapters or uncalled bases, had a mean Phred below 15, or lacked an exact constant-primer or identifier match. High-quality paired reads were merged with COPE v1.2.5, and unique nucleotide sequences were defined as clonotypes. MiTCR v1.1 was used to align the clonotypes against IMGT TRBV, TRBD and TRBJ reference segments. Analysis was restricted to V-J combinations with a frequency above 0.0001, which covered about 99% of repertoires. A TCS score was defined as the ratio of F50 (clonal expansion) to E x V (chaos), with BLOSUM62-based TCRdist applied between CDR3 peptides within each V-J. Welch's t-statistics and random forest reduced roughly 530 V-J features to roughly 13, which were used in a naive Bayes classifier (R e1071). The Morisita-Horn index was used to measure how similar the thyroid and blood repertoires were. Starting from the raw public reads, TCRdb applied fastp trimming at Q25, assembled clones with MiXCR and retained in-frame beta chains. Each CDR3 protein gets just one entry, which takes the most common genes and DNA from the rows behind it. These V and J calls originate from TCRdb's pipeline instead of the authors' own analysis. For this sample there are more than 95,000 distinct CDR3 sequences; approximately 50% appear just once. The biggest ten clones account for about 26% of the sample.

The germline V gene specifies SGHNT as CDR1 and YENEEA as CDR2. V sheds 3 bases and J sheds 2 bases, leaving 11 bases between their ends. The CDR3 goes from the cysteine to the phenylalanine over 14 residues. The CDR3 DNA has 42 bases and is translated from base 1. Graves' hyperthyroidism was defined as stable when no progression to ophthalmopathy occurred over 18 months of follow-up. Hyperthyroidism patients were newly diagnosed, had a disease duration of under 2 months, and were aged 18 to 65 years. Patients with uncontrolled infections, other autoimmune diseases, pregnancy or lactation were excluded. Diagnoses were established on the basis of clinical symptoms, serum thyroxine and TRAb, thyroid ultrasound, and orbital computed tomography. Ficoll-Paque density gradient centrifugation was used to isolate PBMCs from under 11 ml of fresh peripheral blood. Total RNA was extracted using Trizol reagent, and RNA quality was assessed on an Agilent 2100 Bioanalyzer.

This clonotype was counted many times. Its cognate antigen has yet to be identified. Per-base qualities were not stored, and no clone one base away is much larger. The sequencing input was blood. This TCR was sampled from a man aged 40-50 years with Graves' hyperthyroidism. Recombination linked TRBV11-3 to TRBJ2-7; a weak D assignment points to TRBD1 (6 bases agree). The DNA sequence reads TGTGCCAGCAGCTTGCCGGGACAAACCTACGAGCAGTACTTC. It translates as CASSLPGQTYEQYF.